The 19 T cell receptor beta chains below were found in one sample sequenced in a study of shared clonotypes between healthy human individuals. TCRdb keeps only in-frame clones here, not all; method: immunoSEQ multiplex PCR. Counted here are fewer than 650,000 clones, about three quarters occurring once; the ten biggest clones make up 10% to 15%. The sequenced sample consisted of PBMCs. The receptor set was obtained from a woman aged 40 to 50 in good health. Some clones in this sample may be carry-over from other donors' samples.

The chain combines TRBV7-2 with TRBJ1-2; no firm D call. Per the germline V gene, CDR1 is SGHTA and CDR2 is FQGNSA. V lost 2 bases and J 8 bases, leaving 9 bases between the germline ends. This CDR3 is 12 amino acids long. The CDR3 is CASSLSSKGYTF. The DNA of the CDR3 is TGTGCCAGCAGCTTAAGTTCCAAAGGCTACACCTTC.

This chain links TRBV7-2 with TRBJ2-7, with 13 bases aligning to TRBD2. The CDR3 totals 15 residues. CDR1 SGHTA and CDR2 FQGNSA come from the germline V gene. J was trimmed by 3 bases and V by 7 bases; bases with no gene match: 6. The DNA of the CDR3 is TGTGCCAGCATCCTCACTAGCGGGGGGGGCTACGAGCAGTACTTC. It translates to CASILTSGGGYEQYF.

The chain carries TRBV7-3 and TRBJ2-1, with TRBD2 identical over 12 bases. This CDR3 comprises 16 residues. J gave up 3 bases and V 4 bases, and 4 bases lay outside the gene matches. Germline CDR1 reads SGHTA; CDR2 reads FQGTGA. CDR3 residues: CASSSQTSGGYNEQFF. CDR3 DNA sequence: TGTGCCAGCAGCTCCCAGACTAGCGGGGGCTACAATGAGCAGTTCTTC.

The chain combines TRBV18 with TRBJ1-2; D is unresolved. The V gene lost 2 bases and the J gene lost 4 bases, with 8 bases spanning the gap. The CDR3 runs to 13 residues. Germline V gives CDR1 KGHSH, CDR2 LQKENI. CDR3 residues: CASSPEGRYGYTF. Here the CDR3 DNA reads TGTGCCAGCTCACCAGAAGGGCGCTATGGCTACACCTTC.

This chain uses TRBV5-4 with TRBJ2-3; 9 positions match TRBD2. The V and J ends lost 4 bases and 7 bases, in that order; junction bases with no gene match: 16. CDR3 length equals 17 residues. Per the germline V gene, CDR1 is SGHNT and CDR2 is YYREEE (reference sequence). The CDR3 is CASSQEVVSGSWYTQYF. In DNA, the CDR3 is TGTGCCAGCAGCCAAGAAGTGGTTAGCGGGAGTTGGTATACGCAGTATTTT.

The chain employs TRBV5-1 and TRBJ2-7, with 7 bases matching TRBD1. Germline loops: CDR1 SGHRS, CDR2 YFSETQ. With V trimmed by 2 bases and J by 5 bases, 7 bases remained unmatched. CDR3 length equals 14 residues. The CDR3 nucleotides are TGCGCCAGCAGCTTCCCGGGAACAGGGGACGAGCAGTACTTC. It encodes CASSFPGTGDEQYF.

The J gene is TRBJ2-3, the V gene TRBV9; the D gene is possibly TRBD2 (5 bases). The germline V gene encodes CDR1 SGDLS and CDR2 YYNGEE. V was trimmed by 0 bases and J by 2 bases, leaving 10 bases between them. This CDR3 region has 15 residues. As DNA, the CDR3 is TGTGCCAGCAGCGTAGCTGGGGAGAACACAGATACGCAGTATTTT. This gives the protein CASSVAGENTDTQYF.

This clone was seen only a few times. CDR3 nucleotides: TGTGCCAGCAGTTGGGACCGAATCACCGGGGAGCTGTTTTTT. Protein sequence: CASSWDRITGELFF. This chain connects TRBV28 to TRBJ2-2, with D possibly called TRBD1 or TRBD2 (5 bases each). Germline V CDR1 and CDR2: MDHEN, SYDVKM. The germline V and J ends were trimmed by 4 bases and 4 bases, with 10 bases remaining between them. The CDR3 loop spans 14 amino acids.

Only one count was recorded for this clone. CDR3 residues: CASSPRTTGYNEQFF. DNA of the CDR3: TGTGCCAGCAGCCCCCGGACTACGGGTTACAATGAGCAGTTCTTC. V is TRBV7-8 and J is TRBJ2-1; a possible D gene is TRBD2 (6 bases). With 5 bases removed from V and 4 bases from J, the gap between germline ends came to 15 bases. The CDR3 loop spans 15 amino acids. Germline V gene data show CDR1 as SGHVS and CDR2 as FQNEAQ.

In its sample, this clone was seen many times. V and J are TRBV7-6 and TRBJ2-7; perhaps TRBD1 as D (5 bases). This CDR3 has 15 residues. Looked up from germline, CDR1 is SGHVS and CDR2 is FNYEAQ. Deletions cut 4 bases from V and 0 bases from J, with 13 bases between. The CDR3 bases are TGTGCCAGCAGCTCAATTACAGGTAACTCCTACGAGCAGTACTTC. Translated, it gives CASSSITGNSYEQYF.

The chain joins TRBV28 to TRBJ1-5, with D possibly TRBD1 on 6 matching bases. This CDR3 contains 15 residues. Germline V CDR1 and CDR2: MDHEN, SYDVKM. Trimming took off 3 bases at V and 5 bases at J, with 14 bases between the two ends. The CDR3 sequence: CASSFMARGDQPQHF. The CDR3 DNA reads as TGTGCCAGCAGTTTCATGGCCAGGGGCGATCAGCCCCAGCATTTT.

DNA for the CDR3: TGTGCCAGTAGTATTTCACAGAACACCGGGGAGCTGTTTTTT. This codes for CASSISQNTGELFF. J is TRBJ2-2 and V is TRBV19; D call uncertain. Per the germline V gene, CDR1 is LNHDA and CDR2 is SQIVND (reference sequence). Trimming took off 3 bases at V and 1 base at J, with 6 bases between the two ends. This CDR3 region has 14 residues.

The chain employs TRBV28 and TRBJ2-7, with TRBD2 as a possible D gene (6 bases). The CDR3 sequence is 15 residues long. From germline, CDR1 is MDHEN and CDR2 SYDVKM. V lost 5 bases and J 3 bases, leaving 17 bases between the germline ends. CDR3 sequence: CASSQKRVFLYEQYF. Here the CDR3 DNA reads TGTGCCAGCAGTCAAAAGCGGGTCTTTCTCTACGAGCAGTACTTC.

This chain links TRBV15 with TRBJ2-1; unclear D gene. With 3 bases removed from V and 10 bases from J, the gap between germline ends came to 16 bases. The germline gives CDR1 LNHNV, CDR2 YYDKDF (reference sequence). The CDR3 consists of 14 residues. The CDR3 sequence: CATSRERGVREQFF. CDR3 coding DNA: TGTGCCACCAGCAGGGAAAGAGGAGTTAGGGAGCAGTTCTTC.

As for this clone: This may be a read error: a much more frequent sequence differs by one nucleotide. The V gene is TRBV30, the J gene TRBJ2-7; tentatively, D is TRBD1 or TRBD2 (6 bases each). Trimming took 7 bases from V and 6 from J, leaving 10 bases between them. This CDR3 region has 10 residues. Germline V gene data show CDR1 as GTSNPN and CDR2 as SVGIG (reference sequence). CDR3 nucleotides: TGTGCCTTTGGGGGGCTCGAGCAGTACTTC. Translating gives CAFGGLEQYF.

This clone was seen ten or more times. Other nucleotide sequences in the sample specify the same CDR3. This sequence joins TRBV11-2 and TRBJ2-5; 9 nucleotides line up with TRBD2. The closer fit of TRBJ2-7 to the DNA end suggests the J call may be wrong. This CDR3 has 13 amino acids. The germline V gene has CDR1 SGHAT and CDR2 FQNNGV. The CDR3 region is CASGGRAISEQYF. The DNA for the CDR3 is TGTGCCAGCGGCGGGAGGGCCATCAGCGAGCAGTACTTC.

V is TRBV4-3 and J is TRBJ2-1; the D gene is possibly TRBD2 (6 bases). This CDR3 contains 14 residues. V lost 6 bases to trimming and J lost 4 bases, with 13 bases between them. Per germline, CDR1 LGHNA and CDR2 YSLEER. The chain's CDR3 is CASRRGLWYNEQFF. For the CDR3, the DNA is TGCGCCAGCAGGCGGGGTTTATGGTACAATGAGCAGTTCTTC.

This rearrangement joins TRBV4-3 to TRBJ2-7; TRBD1 or TRBD2 may be the D gene (5 bases each). This CDR3 has 15 amino acids. Trimming took off 0 bases at V and 3 bases at J, with 12 bases between the two ends. CDR1 is LGHNA, CDR2 YSLEER, per germline. The CDR3 loop is CASSQDGQGRYEQYF. The CDR3 nucleotides are TGCGCCAGCAGCCAAGATGGGCAGGGACGCTACGAGCAGTACTTC.

This sequence joins TRBV28 and TRBJ2-2, with D perhaps matching TRBD2 (6 bases). The CDR3 is 16 amino acids. Trimming left V 7 bases short and J 5 bases short, with 20 bases between. Germline V gene lookup returns CDR1 MDHEN and CDR2 SYDVKM. CDR3 sequence reads: CASTPRRAGGTGELFF. CDR3 DNA sequence: TGTGCCAGCACCCCCCGGCGGGCAGGAGGGACCGGGGAGCTGTTTTTT.